These T cell receptor beta chains were read from a single sample in a study of T-cell reconstitution after alpha-beta-depleted transplantation in children. TCRdb reprocessed the PCR reads via MiXCR and lists one record per CDR3 protein. The table shows about 460,000 distinct CDR3 sequences, with approximately 12% occurring only once. This specimen was PBMCs from the stem cell graft donor, taken from the stem cell graft. These receptors were collected from a human donor who donated a stem cell graft to a child with combined immunodeficiency. Each CDR3 is given with its conserved first and last residue. A D gene is named only where the DNA matches it firmly. Where a row states a size, it is once, few, many or the class of an expanded clone; other rows omit it.

d_gene: TRBD2; j_gene: TRBJ2-1; abundance: many; v_gene: TRBV20-1; CDR3nt: TGCAGTGCTAGGGGGGGGACTAGCGGCTACAATGAGCAGTTCTTC; CDR3aa: CSARGGTSGYNEQFF
d_gene: -; j_gene: TRBJ1-1; abundance: few; v_gene: TRBV11-1; CDR3nt: TGTGCCAGCAGTTTCCGGGTTGGCAGCACTGAAGCTTTCTTT; CDR3aa: CASSFRVGSTEAFF
d_gene: TRBD2; j_gene: TRBJ2-5; abundance: many; v_gene: TRBV7-9; CDR3nt: TGTGCCAGCAGCTTTGAAGGCGGGGGGGAAACGACGGGGACCCAGTACTTC; CDR3aa: CASSFEGGGETTGTQYF
d_gene: -; j_gene: TRBJ1-1; abundance: many; v_gene: TRBV27; CDR3nt: TGTGCCAGCAGTATTCCTCTTGGGAACACTGAAGCTTTCTTT; CDR3aa: CASSIPLGNTEAFF
d_gene: TRBD2; j_gene: TRBJ2-1; abundance: few; v_gene: TRBV6-1; CDR3nt: TGTGCCAGCAGTGAAGGATGGATAGCGGGAGGCTCCTACAATGAGCAGTTCTTC; CDR3aa: CASSEGWIAGGSYNEQFF
d_gene: -; j_gene: TRBJ2-2; abundance: few; v_gene: TRBV6-2/TRBV6-3; CDR3nt: TGTGCCAGCAGGAGGGCACAGAACACCGGGGAGCTGTTTTTT; CDR3aa: CASRRAQNTGELFF
d_gene: TRBD2; j_gene: TRBJ2-1; abundance: -; v_gene: TRBV19; CDR3nt: TGTGCCAGTCATCGGACTAGCAACAATGAGCAGTTCTTC; CDR3aa: CASHRTSNNEQFF
d_gene: -; j_gene: TRBJ2-7; abundance: few; v_gene: TRBV7-9; CDR3nt: TGTGCCAGCAGGCCTAGCGAACTCTACGAGCAGTACTTC; CDR3aa: CASRPSELYEQYF
d_gene: -; j_gene: TRBJ2-7; abundance: many; v_gene: TRBV12-3/TRBV12-4; CDR3nt: TGTGCCAGCAGTTTTTTGGCGGAGCAGTACTTC; CDR3aa: CASSFLAEQYF
d_gene: TRBD2; j_gene: TRBJ2-2; abundance: many; v_gene: TRBV12-3/TRBV12-4; CDR3nt: TGTGCCAGCAGTCTTGGGACTAGCGGTGACACCGGGGAGCTGTTTTTT; CDR3aa: CASSLGTSGDTGELFF
d_gene: -; j_gene: TRBJ2-5; abundance: few; v_gene: TRBV7-9; CDR3nt: TGTGCCAGCAGCCCTTTCGAGGGCGTTGGGGTGGAGACCCAGTACTTC; CDR3aa: CASSPFEGVGVETQYF
d_gene: TRBD2; j_gene: TRBJ2-7; abundance: many; v_gene: TRBV20-1; CDR3nt: TGCAGTGCCGCAAGGGGCGGGAGTGGCGAGCAGTACTTC; CDR3aa: CSAARGGSGEQYF
d_gene: -; j_gene: TRBJ2-7; abundance: -; v_gene: TRBV10-3; CDR3nt: TGTGCCATCAGTAAAGGCCCGAACTACGAGCAGTACTTC; CDR3aa: CAISKGPNYEQYF
d_gene: -; j_gene: TRBJ1-3; abundance: few; v_gene: TRBV6-5; CDR3nt: TGTGCCAGCAGTTCCCGGACAGAGTCTGGAAACACCATATATTTT; CDR3aa: CASSSRTESGNTIYF
d_gene: -; j_gene: TRBJ1-4; abundance: few; v_gene: TRBV6-5; CDR3nt: TGTGCCAGCAGTTTCCTCCTCGACAGCTATGAAAAACTGTTTTTT; CDR3aa: CASSFLLDSYEKLFF
d_gene: -; j_gene: TRBJ2-1; abundance: -; v_gene: TRBV24-1; CDR3nt: TGTGCCACCAGTGATAGGCGGGCCAGCTCCTACGATGAGCAGTTCTTC; CDR3aa: CATSDRRASSYDEQFF
d_gene: -; j_gene: TRBJ2-5; abundance: few; v_gene: TRBV28; CDR3nt: TGTGCCAGCAGTTTGTTATCGGAGACCCAGTACTTC; CDR3aa: CASSLLSETQYF
d_gene: TRBD1; j_gene: TRBJ2-1; abundance: -; v_gene: TRBV12-3/TRBV12-4; CDR3nt: TGTGCCAGCAGTTGGCAGCAGGGGGATGAGCAGTTCTTC; CDR3aa: CASSWQQGDEQFF
d_gene: TRBD2; j_gene: TRBJ2-2; abundance: many; v_gene: TRBV2; CDR3nt: TGTGCCAGCAGTGAAAAAGTGGGACTAGCCAACGGGGAGCTGTTTTTT; CDR3aa: CASSEKVGLANGELFF
d_gene: TRBD2; j_gene: TRBJ2-7; abundance: -; v_gene: TRBV6-2/TRBV6-3; CDR3nt: TGTGCCAGCAGTCGAGGACTAGCGGGGATATCCACACCCCCTAGATACGAGCAGTACTTC; CDR3aa: CASSRGLAGISTPPRYEQYF
d_gene: -; j_gene: TRBJ1-2; abundance: -; v_gene: TRBV29-1; CDR3nt: TGCAGCGTTGCGCAGGGTCTTGTCTCATCCGTTGGCTACACCTTC; CDR3aa: CSVAQGLVSSVGYTF
d_gene: -; j_gene: TRBJ2-1; abundance: many; v_gene: TRBV29-1; CDR3nt: TGCAGCGCACCAACGGGGAGCTCCTACAATGAGCAGTTCTTC; CDR3aa: CSAPTGSSYNEQFF